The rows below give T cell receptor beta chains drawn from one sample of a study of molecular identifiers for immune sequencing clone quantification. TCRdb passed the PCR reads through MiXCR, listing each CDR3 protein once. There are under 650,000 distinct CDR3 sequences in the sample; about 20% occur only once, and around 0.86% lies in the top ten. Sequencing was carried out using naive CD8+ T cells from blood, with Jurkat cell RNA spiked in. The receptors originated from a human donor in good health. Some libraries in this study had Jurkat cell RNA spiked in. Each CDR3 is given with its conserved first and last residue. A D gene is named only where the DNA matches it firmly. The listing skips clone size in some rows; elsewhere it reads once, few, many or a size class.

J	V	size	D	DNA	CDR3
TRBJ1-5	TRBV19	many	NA	TGTGCCAGTAGTATAGGGGCAGGGGCGATTCAGCCCCAGCATTTT	CASSIGAGAIQPQHF
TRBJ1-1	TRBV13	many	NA	TGTGCCAGCCGGGTGGCGGTGAACACTGAAGCTTTCTTT	CASRVAVNTEAFF
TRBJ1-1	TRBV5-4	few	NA	TGTGCCAGCAGCCCCGGGGCAGGGGCCCGAGCTTTCTTT	CASSPGAGARAFF
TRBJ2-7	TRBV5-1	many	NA	TGCGCCAGCAGCCCTGGAGGGGGACTATTTTCCTACGAGCAGTACTTC	CASSPGGGLFSYEQYF
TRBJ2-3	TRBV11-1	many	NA	TGTGCCAGCACCCCTCCCTCGCTAGGAGCAGATACGCAGTATTTT	CASTPPSLGADTQYF
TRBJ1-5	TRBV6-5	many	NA	TGTGCCAGCAGTCCCACTGTCGGTGGCAATCAGCCCCAGCATTTT	CASSPTVGGNQPQHF
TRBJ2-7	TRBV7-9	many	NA	TGTGCCAGCAGCTTAAAGCGCTGGGGCGAGCAGTACTTC	CASSLKRWGEQYF
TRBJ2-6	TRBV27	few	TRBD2	TGTGCCAGCAGTTTGGGGGCGGGAGGGCCAACTGGGGCCAACGTCCTGACTTTC	CASSLGAGGPTGANVLTF
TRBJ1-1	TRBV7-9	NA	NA	TGTGCCAGCAACGACAGATTGGGCCCGAATGAAGCTTTCTTT	CASNDRLGPNEAFF
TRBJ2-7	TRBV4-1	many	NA	TGCGCCAGCAGCCAAGCCACAACCTACGAGCAGTACTTC	CASSQATTYEQYF
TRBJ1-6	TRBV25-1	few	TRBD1	TGTGCCAGCAGTGAATTACTAGGGACAGCAATTCTCCTCCACTTT	CASSELLGTAILLHF
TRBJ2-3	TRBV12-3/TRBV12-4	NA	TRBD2	TGTGCCAGCAGTAGGGGCTTGGGGGGGGGGTTGGATACGCAGTATTTT	CASSRGLGGGLDTQYF
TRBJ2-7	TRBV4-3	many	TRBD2	TGCGCCAGCAGCCAAGACCCGAGCGGGGGGGCCTACGAGCAGTACTTC	CASSQDPSGGAYEQYF
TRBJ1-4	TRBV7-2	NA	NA	TGTGCCAGCAGCCTTTCGGATAGGTGGGGATCCAATGAAAAACTGTTTTTT	CASSLSDRWGSNEKLFF
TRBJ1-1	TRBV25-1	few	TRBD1	TGTGCCAGCAGTTATGGGGGGCAGGGGGACCAGAACACTGAAGCTTTCTTT	CASSYGGQGDQNTEAFF
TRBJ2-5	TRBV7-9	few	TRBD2	TGTGCCAGCAGCTTAGTTCCCGGGACGGTAGCGGGAGGAGTCCAAGAGACCCAGTACTTC	CASSLVPGTVAGGVQETQYF
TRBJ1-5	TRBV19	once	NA	TGTGCCAGTAGTATGTCGGGGTTGAGCAATCAGCCCCAGCATTTT	CASSMSGLSNQPQHF
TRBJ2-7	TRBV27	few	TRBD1	TGTGCCAGCAGTTTCTCCCCGGGACAGTCCTACGAGCAGTACTTC	CASSFSPGQSYEQYF
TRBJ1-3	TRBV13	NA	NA	TGTGCCAGCAGCTCAGGGCCTACCTCTGGAAACACCATATATTTT	CASSSGPTSGNTIYF
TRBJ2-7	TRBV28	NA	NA	TGTGCCAGCAGTTCCCCCCCCCCCCCCGAGCAGTACTTC	CASSSPPPPEQYF
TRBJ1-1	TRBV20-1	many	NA	TGCAGTGCTAGACAGGGTTTGTACACTGAAGCTTTCTTT	CSARQGLYTEAFF
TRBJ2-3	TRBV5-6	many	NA	TGTGCCAGCAGCCCAAGGCTAGATACGCAGTATTTT	CASSPRLDTQYF
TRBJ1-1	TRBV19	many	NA	TGTGCCAGTAGTATGGCAGAAATAATGAACACTGAAGCTTTCTTT	CASSMAEIMNTEAFF
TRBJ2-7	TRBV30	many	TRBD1	TGTGCCTGGAGTGTACCTACAGGGGTCCTCTACGAGCAGTACTTC	CAWSVPTGVLYEQYF
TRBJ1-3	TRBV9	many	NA	TGTGCCAGCAGCCTAACAGCCACTTCCTCTGGAAACACCATATATTTT	CASSLTATSSGNTIYF
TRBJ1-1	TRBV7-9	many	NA	TGTGCCAGCCGCCCGGGTAGGGGGACTGAAGCTTTCTTT	CASRPGRGTEAFF
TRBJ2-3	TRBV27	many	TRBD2	TGTGCCAGCAAAGGACTAGCGGGAAACACGCAGTATTTT	CASKGLAGNTQYF
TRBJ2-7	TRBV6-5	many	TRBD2	TGTGCCAGCAGTTACTCGTCCTCGGGAGGGCCCATCTACGAGCAGTACTTC	CASSYSSSGGPIYEQYF
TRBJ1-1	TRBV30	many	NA	TGTGCCTGGAGTGTAGGTCAGGGAGACACTGAAGCTTTCTTT	CAWSVGQGDTEAFF
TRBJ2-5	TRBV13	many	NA	TGTGCCAGCAGCTTAGTAGCGGCGAGCCAAGAGACCCAGTACTTC	CASSLVAASQETQYF
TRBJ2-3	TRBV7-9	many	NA	TGTGCCAGCAGCTTCTTGTTTGGGTCCCGATCGGGCACAGATACGCAGTATTTT	CASSFLFGSRSGTDTQYF
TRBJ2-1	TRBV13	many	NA	TGTGCCAGCTCCCTCGGTCAGGGAAGGCAGTTCTTC	CASSLGQGRQFF
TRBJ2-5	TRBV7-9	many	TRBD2	TGTGCCAGCAGCCCAACGGCACTAGCGGGAGAGACCCAGTACTTC	CASSPTALAGETQYF
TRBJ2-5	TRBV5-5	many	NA	TGTGCCAGCAGCTTGGTTGGGGAGGTGACCCAGTACTTC	CASSLVGEVTQYF
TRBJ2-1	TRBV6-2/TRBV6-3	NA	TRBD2	TGTGCCAGCAGTCTTAGCGGGGGAATAAATGAGCAGTTCTTC	CASSLSGGINEQFF
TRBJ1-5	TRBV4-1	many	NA	TGCGCCAGCAGCCAAGATTTAGCCAGCGATAGCAATCAGCCCCAGCATTTT	CASSQDLASDSNQPQHF
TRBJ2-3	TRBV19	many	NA	TGTGCCAGCACCACCAACGGGGGGCCGCAGTATTTT	CASTTNGGPQYF